These 14 T cell receptor beta chains share one sample of origin, sequenced in a study of regulatory T cells in long-lasting Graves disease (dated by TCRdb to the early 2020s). The library was prepared using multiplex PCR. Instrument on record: Illumina HiSeq 4000. CDR3 regions were amplified by Arm-PCR with iRepertoire HTBI primers to construct TCR beta libraries. TCRdb reran the public reads through fastp at Q25 and MiXCR, keeping productive beta chains. Every CDR3 protein is listed once, alongside the most common genes and DNA of its rows. The sample yields around 330,000 distinct CDR3 sequences; over 15% were counted once. The ten largest clones represent around 37% of the sample. In the paper's terms, the time point label means: newly diagnosed GD, antithyroid drugs for less than 3 months. For both TCR sequencing and RNA sequencing, RNA was extracted from PBMCs in TRIzol. The specimen comprised peripheral blood mononuclear cells (PBMCs), sampled at new diagnosis, from a patient treated with antithyroid drugs. The receptors shown here come from a female donor with Graves disease.

This clonotype was found a few times. A much larger clone sits a single nucleotide away, making a read error possible. The chain employs TRBV6-1 and TRBJ2-7, with TRBD2 matching 9 bases. The V gene end was trimmed by 4 bases and the J gene end by 8 bases; junction bases not matched to a gene: 12. The CDR3 sequence is 15 residues long. Germline V gene data show CDR1 as MNHNS and CDR2 as SASEGT. In DNA form, the CDR3 reads TGTGCCAGCAGTGGACCCACCGGACTAGCGCACAAGCAGTACTTC. This codes for CASSGPTGLAHKQYF.

As regards this clonotype: A read error is possible here, since a much larger clone lies one base away. This chain links TRBV30 with TRBJ2-2; 10 nucleotides line up with TRBD2. J gave up 3 bases and V 5 bases, and 6 bases lay outside the gene matches. Germline CDR1 reads GTSNPN; CDR2 reads SVGIG (reference sequence). The CDR3 runs 15 residues. As DNA, the CDR3 is TGTGCCTGGGGTTACCTAGCGGGGGACACCGGGGAGCTGTTTTTT. This sequence encodes CAWGYLAGDTGELFF. The full variable domain, rest sourced from reference TRBV30 and TRBJ2-2, is SQTIHQWPATLVQPVGSPLSLECTVEGTSNPNLYWYRQAAGRGLQLLFYSVGIGQISSEVPQNLSASRPQDRQFILSSKKLLLSDSGFYLCAWGYLAGDTGELFFGEGSRLTVL.

As regards this clonotype: The likely explanation is a read error, given a far larger clone one base away. The V call is TRBV2, the J call TRBJ2-7; 10 bases match TRBD2. This CDR3 comprises 15 residues. From germline, CDR1 is SNHLY and CDR2 FYNNEI. The V gene end was trimmed by 6 bases and the J gene end by 4 bases; junction bases not matched to a gene: 9. CDR3 protein: CASSVTSGNPYEQYF. In DNA, the CDR3 is TGTGCCAGCAGCGTTACTAGCGGGAATCCGTACGAGCAGTACTTC.

The V and J genes are TRBV4-1 and TRBJ2-7; maybe TRBD2 (7 bases). V was cut by 1 base and J by 6 bases, with 19 bases left in between. Germline V gene data show CDR1 as MGHRA and CDR2 as YSYEKL. This CDR3 is 16 amino acids long. The CDR3 DNA reads as TGCGCCAGCAGCCAAGGGGGGGGCCGCCAGAGATCCGAGCAGTACTTC. Residues: CASSQGGGRQRSEQYF.

This clonotype was detected ten times or more. The chain links TRBV19 to TRBJ2-7, with D possibly TRBD1 on 6 matching bases. This CDR3 has 15 residues. V was pared by 5 bases and J by 0 bases, with 14 bases between. In germline, CDR1 is LNHDA, CDR2 SQIVND (reference sequence). The CDR3 nucleotides are TGTGCCAGTAGTCCCTTGACAGGTACCTCCTACGAGCAGTACTTC. This codes for CASSPLTGTSYEQYF.

This clonotype has at least ten counts. V is TRBV12-3 or TRBV12-4 and J is TRBJ2-7, with D unclear. This CDR3 is 14 amino acids long. V lost 6 bases to trimming and J lost 3 bases, with 15 bases between them. The CDR3 region has the DNA TGTGCCAGCAGCCCCAGCCCGACCAACTACGAGCAGTACTTC. This gives the protein CASSPSPTNYEQYF.

This chain joins TRBV20-1 and TRBJ1-3; 8 positions match TRBD1. The J segment lost 0 bases and the V segment lost 4 bases, leaving 5 bases of the junction unmatched. This CDR3 spans 15 amino acids. Germline values: CDR1 DFQATT, CDR2 SNEGSKA (reference sequence). The CDR3 spells CSAKWTGTSGNTIYF. The CDR3 DNA reads as TGCAGTGCTAAGTGGACAGGGACCTCTGGAAACACCATATATTTT.

Ten or more counts support this clonotype. The CDR3 sequence: CASSTPGLAGGETQYF. As DNA, the CDR3 is TGTGCCAGCAGCACCCCGGGACTAGCGGGAGGCGAGACCCAGTACTTC. The chain recombines TRBV7-2 with TRBJ2-5; 15 bases agree with TRBD2. Per germline, CDR1 SGHTA and CDR2 FQGNSA. The ends lost 5 bases at V and 5 bases at J; junction bases unmatched: 6. The CDR3 extends over 16 amino acids. Full variable domain (remainder filled in from reference TRBV7-2 and TRBJ2-5): GAGVSQSPSNKVTEKGKDVELRCDPISGHTALYWYRQSLGQGLEFLIYFQGNSAPDKSGLPSDRFSAERTGGSVSTLTIQRTQQEDSAVYLCASSTPGLAGGETQYFGPGTRLLVL.

This clonotype was seen at least ten times. This chain's CDR3 is CASSLPALDTQYF. DNA for the CDR3: TGTGCCAGCAGTTTGCCCGCCCTGGATACGCAGTATTTT. The chain is built from TRBV28 and TRBJ2-3, with D unclear. The V end was cut by 3 bases, the J end by 6 bases, with 10 bases between. Germline lookup yields CDR1 MDHEN and CDR2 SYDVKM. This CDR3 is 13 amino acids long.

This clonotype was counted ten times or more. The chain couples TRBV7-9 to TRBJ2-3, with TRBD2 identical over 11 bases. Germline V gene data show CDR1 as SEHNR and CDR2 as FQNEAQ (reference sequence). The length of the CDR3 is 17 residues. After removal of 0 bases from V and 6 bases from J, the junction contained 8 bases not matched to a gene. CDR3 region: CASSLATGLAVRDTQYF. CDR3 in DNA: TGTGCCAGCAGCTTAGCGACGGGACTAGCGGTCCGGGATACGCAGTATTTT.

This clonotype was seen a few times. Possible read error: a much larger clone is one base away. The V and J genes are TRBV12-3 or TRBV12-4 and TRBJ2-1; the D is unclear. The CDR3 sequence is 13 residues long. CDR3 sequence (DNA): TGTGCCAACAGTTTCCCCACTGGGGATGAGCAGTTCTTC. This codes for CANSFPTGDEQFF.

The chain joins TRBV5-1 to TRBJ1-1, with D perhaps matching TRBD1 (6 bases). The CDR3 has 14 amino acids. Per the germline V gene, CDR1 is SGHRS and CDR2 is YFSETQ. Trimming stripped 1 base from V and 4 bases from J, with 11 bases between. Here the CDR3 reads CASSLIGGATEAFF. The DNA of the CDR3 is TGCGCCAGCAGCTTGATAGGGGGGGCCACTGAAGCTTTCTTT.

The rearrangement uses TRBV6-1 and TRBJ1-5, with 7 bases lining up with TRBD1. The CDR3 covers 15 residues. Looked up from germline, CDR1 is MNHNS and CDR2 is SASEGT. With V trimmed by 6 bases and J by 0 bases, 5 bases remained unmatched. The DNA for the CDR3 is TGTGCCAGCAGCAGGGACAGCTATAGCAATCAGCCCCAGCATTTT. Encoded protein: CASSRDSYSNQPQHF.

There are many counts of this clonotype. The chain recombines TRBV19 with TRBJ2-3; 8 bases line up with TRBD2. This CDR3 comprises 18 residues. V was clipped by 9 bases and J by 2 bases; unmatched bases: 19. Germline V gene data show CDR1 as LNHDA and CDR2 as SQIVND (reference sequence). The DNA of the CDR3 is TGTGCCAGCAGCTATGGTAGCGGGACCCGCACTTCCACAGATACGCAGTATTTT. This codes for CASSYGSGTRTSTDTQYF.